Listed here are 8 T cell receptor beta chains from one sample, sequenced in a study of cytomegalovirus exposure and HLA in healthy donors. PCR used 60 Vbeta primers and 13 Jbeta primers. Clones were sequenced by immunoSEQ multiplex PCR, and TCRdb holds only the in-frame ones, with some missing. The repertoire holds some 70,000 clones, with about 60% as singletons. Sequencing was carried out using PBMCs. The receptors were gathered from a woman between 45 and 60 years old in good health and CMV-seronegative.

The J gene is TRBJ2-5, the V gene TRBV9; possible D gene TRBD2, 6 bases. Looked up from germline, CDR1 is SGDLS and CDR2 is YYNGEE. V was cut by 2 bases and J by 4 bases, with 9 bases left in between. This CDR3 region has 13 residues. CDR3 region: CASSVSGGETQYF. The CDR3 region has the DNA TGTGCCAGCAGCGTTTCCGGGGGAGAGACCCAGTACTTC. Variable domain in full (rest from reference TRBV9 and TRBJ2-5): DSGVTQTPKHLITATGQRVTLRCSPRSGDLSVYWYQQSLDQGLQFLIQYYNGEERAKGNILERFSAQQFPDLHSELNLSSLELGDSALYFCASSVSGGETQYFGPGTRLLVL.

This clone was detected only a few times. The CDR3: CASSQGSPLIPYEQYF. The CDR3 DNA reads TGTGCCAGTAGCCAGGGATCACCACTAATCCCTTACGAGCAGTACTTC. This chain connects TRBV19 to TRBJ2-7; D is perhaps TRBD1 (5 bases). The V end lost 6 bases, the J end lost 4 bases, and 22 bases lay between the germline ends. Looked up from germline, CDR1 is LNHDA and CDR2 is SQIVND (reference sequence). The length of the CDR3 is 16 residues.

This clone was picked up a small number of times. Written as DNA, the CDR3 is TGTGCCAGCGGCCGACAGCTGAACACTGAAGCTTTCTTT. As protein: CASGRQLNTEAFF. The chain is built from TRBV5-4 and TRBJ1-1, with D possibly matching TRBD1 (5 bases). Germline values: CDR1 SGHNT, CDR2 YYREEE (reference sequence). V dropped 7 bases and J dropped 0 bases, with 10 bases sitting between them. This CDR3 comprises 13 residues. Full variable domain (remainder filled in from reference TRBV5-4 and TRBJ1-1): ETGVTQSPTHLIKTRGQQVTLRCSSQSGHNTVSWYQQALGQGPQFIFQYYREEENGRGNFPPRFSGLQFPNYSSELNVNALELDDSALYLCASGRQLNTEAFFGQGTRLTVV.

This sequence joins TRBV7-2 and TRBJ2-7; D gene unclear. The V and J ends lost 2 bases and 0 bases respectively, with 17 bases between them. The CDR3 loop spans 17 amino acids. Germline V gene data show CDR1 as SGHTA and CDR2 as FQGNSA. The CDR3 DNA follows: TGTGCCAGCAGCTTACACGTCGGGTCCCAGAGCTCCTACGAGCAGTACTTC. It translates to CASSLHVGSQSSYEQYF.

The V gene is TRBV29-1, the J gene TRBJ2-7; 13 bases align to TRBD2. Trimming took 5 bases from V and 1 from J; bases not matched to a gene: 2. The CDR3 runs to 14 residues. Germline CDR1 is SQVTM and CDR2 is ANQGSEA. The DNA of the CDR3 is TGCAGCGTTCAGGGACTAGCGGGGTCCTACGAGCAGTACTTC. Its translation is CSVQGLAGSYEQYF.

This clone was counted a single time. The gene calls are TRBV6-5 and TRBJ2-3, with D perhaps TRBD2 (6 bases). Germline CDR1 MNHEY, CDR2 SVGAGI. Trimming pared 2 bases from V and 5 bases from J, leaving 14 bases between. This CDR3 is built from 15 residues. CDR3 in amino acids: CASSYGGFAQDTQYF. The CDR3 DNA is TGTGCCAGCAGTTACGGGGGGTTCGCCCAAGATACGCAGTATTTT.

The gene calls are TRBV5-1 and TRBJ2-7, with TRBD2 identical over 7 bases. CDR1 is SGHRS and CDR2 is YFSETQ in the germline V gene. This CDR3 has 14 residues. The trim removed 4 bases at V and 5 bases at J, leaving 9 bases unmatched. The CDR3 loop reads CASSVGLRGDEQYF. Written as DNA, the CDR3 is TGCGCCAGCAGCGTCGGACTCCGGGGGGACGAGCAGTACTTC.

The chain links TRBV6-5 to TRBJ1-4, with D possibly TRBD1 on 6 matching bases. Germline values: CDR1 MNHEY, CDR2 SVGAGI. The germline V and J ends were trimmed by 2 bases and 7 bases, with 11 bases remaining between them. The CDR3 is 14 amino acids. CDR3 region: CASSYLAGVEKLFF. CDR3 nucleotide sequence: TGTGCCAGCAGTTACCTTGCAGGGGTTGAAAAACTGTTTTTT.